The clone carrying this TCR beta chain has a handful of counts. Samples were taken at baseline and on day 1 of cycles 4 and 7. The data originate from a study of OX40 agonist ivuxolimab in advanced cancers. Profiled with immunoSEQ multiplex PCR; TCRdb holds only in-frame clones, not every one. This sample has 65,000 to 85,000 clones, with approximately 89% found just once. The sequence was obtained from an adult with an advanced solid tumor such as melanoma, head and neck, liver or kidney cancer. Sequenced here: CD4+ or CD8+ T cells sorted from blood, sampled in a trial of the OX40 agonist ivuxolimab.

For the CDR3, the DNA is TGTGCCAGCAGCTCACGTGGACAGCCCTACGAGCAGTACTTC. Amino acids: CASSSRGQPYEQYF. This sequence joins TRBV7-8 and TRBJ2-7, with D possibly TRBD1 on 6 matching bases. Trimming shortened V by 4 bases and J by 2 bases, and 12 bases separated the two germline ends. The CDR3 has 14 amino acids. Germline V gives CDR1 SGHVS, CDR2 FQNEAQ.